These T cell receptor beta chains were read from a single sample in a study of lymphopenia after photon versus proton radiotherapy. Here immunoSEQ multiplex PCR was the method, and the copy in TCRdb shows in-frame clones only, minus some. The sample lists 25,000 to 30,000 clones; around 85% were seen once. Sequenced here: peripheral blood, sampled from a patient treated with photon-based radiotherapy. The receptors come from a middle-aged man with gastric cancer. Both conserved end residues are part of each CDR3. Not every row has a clone size; where given, it reads once, few, many or a size class.

abundance: few; j_gene: TRBJ1-2; v_gene: TRBV6-4; CDR3aa: CASSDSSESRGYTF
abundance: once; j_gene: TRBJ2-7; v_gene: TRBV5-5; CDR3aa: CASSPGGAGAYEQYF
abundance: NA; j_gene: TRBJ2-2; v_gene: TRBV5-1; CDR3aa: CASSLGGGTGTGELFF
abundance: NA; j_gene: TRBJ1-5; v_gene: TRBV27; CDR3aa: CASGRVVDQPQHF
abundance: NA; j_gene: TRBJ2-2; v_gene: TRBV19; CDR3aa: CASSSPGQLNTGELFF
abundance: NA; j_gene: TRBJ1-4; v_gene: TRBV21-1; CDR3aa: CASSKVNRKKEKLFF
abundance: NA; j_gene: TRBJ2-2; v_gene: TRBV5-1; CDR3aa: CASRLDRVGELFF
abundance: NA; j_gene: TRBJ1-1; v_gene: TRBV19; CDR3aa: CASSIPGGTEAFF
abundance: once; j_gene: TRBJ1-6; v_gene: TRBV19; CDR3aa: CASSIPQGNSPLHF
abundance: NA; j_gene: TRBJ2-1; v_gene: TRBV12-5; CDR3aa: CASGYRVSYNEQFF
abundance: NA; j_gene: TRBJ2-1; v_gene: TRBV5-8; CDR3aa: CASSLAGGSFNEQFF
abundance: NA; j_gene: TRBJ1-1; v_gene: TRBV7-2; CDR3aa: CASSLKRSTGEAFF
abundance: few; j_gene: TRBJ2-2; v_gene: TRBV18; CDR3aa: CASSRGGDTGELFF
abundance: NA; j_gene: TRBJ2-3; v_gene: TRBV6-4; CDR3aa: CASSGNGGDTQYF
abundance: NA; j_gene: TRBJ2-1; v_gene: TRBV6-1; CDR3aa: CASFGTAFNEQFF